The 16 T cell receptor beta chains in this list originate from one sample, sequenced in a study of blood T cell repertoires in COVID-19 (dated by TCRdb to 2018 to 2020). Library preparation employed the immunoSEQ multiplex PCR assay. The table comes from immuneACCESS by way of TCRdb, which keeps in-frame sequences with V and J called. Part of the clones is missing from these tables; in studies checked, under half for an unresolved V gene and the rest for unknown reasons. For this sample the table gives roughly 260,000 clones, of which approximately 77% were detected only once. The ten largest make up 2.5% to 3.5% of the sample. The material sequenced was peripheral blood. The receptors shown here come from a woman between 18 and 29 years old with acute or convalescent COVID-19.

The chain has TRBV12-3 or TRBV12-4 and TRBJ1-2; the match to TRBD1 covers 8 bases. V dropped 6 bases and J dropped 8; count of bases not matched to a gene: 8. The CDR3 runs 13 residues. The CDR3 DNA is TGTGCCAGCAGACGACAGGGGCGGGACGGCTACACCTTC. It is translated as CASRRQGRDGYTF.

The chain is built from TRBV30 and TRBJ2-7, with D possibly TRBD2 on 6 matching bases. Trimming removed 0 bases from V and 6 bases from J, with 9 bases in between. There are 12 residues in the CDR3. Germline V lookup: CDR1 GTSNPN, CDR2 SVGIG (reference sequence). DNA for the CDR3: TGTGCCTGGAGTGTTGGAGGGGTCGAGCAGTACTTC. Protein product: CAWSVGGVEQYF.

CDR3 amino acids: CASSIPGTNNSPLHF. The CDR3 DNA follows: TGTGCCAGTAGTATCCCGGGAACAAATAATTCACCCCTCCACTTT. The rearrangement joins TRBV19 to TRBJ1-6, with no clear D. Germline CDR1 is LNHDA and CDR2 is SQIVND (reference sequence). V was cut by 3 bases and J by 5 bases, with 11 bases left in between. The CDR3 length is 15 residues.

This chain uses TRBV10-3 with TRBJ1-1; D is perhaps TRBD1 (5 bases). The CDR3 length is 16 residues. The germline V gene encodes CDR1 ENHRY and CDR2 SYGVKD. The germline V and J ends were trimmed by 2 bases and 10 bases, with 23 bases remaining between them. The CDR3 loop is CAISEPGLFAVFGAFF. CDR3 DNA sequence: TGTGCCATCAGTGAGCCGGGACTTTTCGCCGTTTTTGGAGCTTTCTTT.

The V gene is TRBV5-1, the J gene TRBJ2-7; 10 bases are shared with TRBD1. There are 15 residues in the CDR3. Germline CDR1 and CDR2: SGHRS and YFSETQ. After removal of 3 bases from V and 5 bases from J, the junction contained 8 bases not matched to a gene. The DNA of the CDR3 is TGCGCCAGCAGCTCGCCGGGACAGGGGCGGAACGAGCAGTACTTC. This gives the protein CASSSPGQGRNEQYF.

This sequence joins TRBV28 and TRBJ2-7; D may be TRBD1 (6 bases). Trimming removed 8 bases from V and 4 bases from J, with 21 bases in between. The CDR3 totals 15 residues. Looked up from germline, CDR1 is MDHEN and CDR2 is SYDVKM. The CDR3 loop reads CASANPAQGVYEQYF. As DNA, the CDR3 is TGTGCCAGCGCCAACCCTGCACAGGGCGTTTACGAGCAGTACTTC.

This clone was observed a single time. CDR3 protein: CASSYSNRGTYNEQFF. Written as DNA, the CDR3 is TGTGCCAGCAGTTACTCGAACAGGGGTACCTACAATGAGCAGTTCTTC. The chain is built from TRBV6-5 and TRBJ2-1; 7 nucleotides line up with TRBD1. V was pared by 0 bases and J by 2 bases, with 4 bases of the junction left unmatched. This CDR3 has 16 amino acids. Per germline, CDR1 MNHEY and CDR2 SVGAGI.

The genes are TRBV24-1 and TRBJ2-1; TRBD2 aligns across 10 bases. CDR3 size: 17 residues. The ends lost 4 bases at V and 7 bases at J; junction bases unmatched: 12. CDR1 KGHDR and CDR2 SFDVKD come from the germline V gene. The CDR3 spells CATSDPRSSGRINEQFF. The CDR3 DNA reads as TGTGCCACCAGTGACCCCCGGAGTAGCGGGAGGATAAATGAGCAGTTCTTC.

This CDR3 is CASSDVSSFVYF. The CDR3 nucleotides are TGCGCCAGCAGTGATGTCTCGAGCTTTGTGTACTTC. The chain carries TRBV10-1 and TRBJ2-7, with D unresolved. Germline CDR1 and CDR2: WNHNN and SYGVQD (reference sequence). The CDR3 sequence is 12 residues long. V lost 3 bases to trimming and J lost 12 bases, with 15 bases between them.

This clone was counted a single time. The rearrangement uses TRBV19 and TRBJ1-4; 7 bases fit TRBD1. V lost 9 bases, J lost 10 bases, and 8 bases stayed unmatched. The germline V gene encodes CDR1 LNHDA and CDR2 SQIVND (reference sequence). CDR3 size: 12 residues. The CDR3 reads CASQTGLGKLFF. As DNA, the CDR3 is TGTGCCAGCCAGACAGGGTTAGGAAAACTGTTTTTT. Full variable domain (outside the CDR3, taken from reference TRBV19 and TRBJ1-4): DGGITQSPKYLFRKEGQNVTLSCEQNLNHDAMYWYRQDPGQGLRLIYYSQIVNDFQKGDIAEGYSVSREKKESFPLTVTSAQKNPTAFYLCASQTGLGKLFFGSGTQLSVL.

This rearrangement joins TRBV28 to TRBJ1-4; possibly TRBD1 for D (5 bases). CDR1 MDHEN and CDR2 SYDVKM come from the germline V gene. The CDR3 totals 15 residues. Trimming removed 6 bases from V and 6 bases from J, with 17 bases in between. The CDR3 loop is CASSPVRTQDEKLFF. The CDR3 bases are TGTGCCAGCAGCCCCGTCCGGACACAGGATGAAAAACTGTTTTTT. Complete variable domain (other parts from reference TRBV28 and TRBJ1-4): DVKVTQSSRYLVKRTGEKVFLECVQDMDHENMFWYRQDPGLGLRLIYFSYDVKMKEKGDIPEGYSVSREKKERFSLILESASTNQTSMYLCASSPVRTQDEKLFFGSGTQLSVL.

The chain carries TRBV19 and TRBJ1-4; D uncertain. Germline V gene sequence: CDR1 LNHDA, CDR2 SQIVND (reference sequence). The V gene lost 2 bases and the J gene lost 3 bases, with 13 bases spanning the gap. The CDR3 is 16 residues long. The CDR3: CASSINGAEANEKLFF. The CDR3 bases are TGTGCCAGTAGTATAAATGGCGCGGAAGCTAATGAAAAACTGTTTTTT. Using reference TRBV19 and TRBJ1-4 for the parts outside the CDR3, the full variable domain is DGGITQSPKYLFRKEGQNVTLSCEQNLNHDAMYWYRQDPGQGLRLIYYSQIVNDFQKGDIAEGYSVSREKKESFPLTVTSAQKNPTAFYLCASSINGAEANEKLFFGSGTQLSVL.

The V and J genes are TRBV6-2 or TRBV6-3 and TRBJ1-2, with TRBD1 as a possible D gene (6 bases). V was shortened by 6 bases and J by 7 bases, with 12 bases between the two germline ends. Germline CDR1 and CDR2: MNHEY and SVGEGT. This CDR3 region has 12 residues. DNA of the CDR3: TGTGCCAGCAGCCGGGACATCAGTGGCTACACCTTC. Protein: CASSRDISGYTF.

The chain is built from TRBV3-1 (or the pseudogene TRBV3-2) and TRBJ2-7, with D uncertain. From germline, CDR1 is LGHDT and CDR2 YNNKEL (reference sequence). This CDR3 contains 14 residues. Trimming removed 5 bases from V and 1 base from J, with 12 bases in between. The CDR3 loop is CASSTAAGSYEQYF. The DNA for the CDR3 is TGTGCCAGCAGCACAGCCGCTGGGTCCTACGAGCAGTACTTC.

The CDR3 protein is CASIRTGGVTGELFF. In DNA, the CDR3 is TGCGCCAGCATCAGGACAGGGGGTGTCACCGGGGAGCTGTTTTTT. The gene calls are TRBV10-2 and TRBJ2-2; 10 positions agree with TRBD1. Germline V gene lookup returns CDR1 WSHSY and CDR2 SAAADI. CDR3 length: 15 amino acids. The trim removed 7 bases at V and 4 bases at J, leaving 6 bases unmatched.

This sequence joins TRBV27 and TRBJ1-4; D is uncertain. Trimming removed 1 base at V and 7 bases at J, with 10 bases between. Germline V gives CDR1 MNHEY, CDR2 SMNVEV (reference sequence). The CDR3 sequence is 14 residues long. The CDR3 spells CASSLLESGEKLFF. For the CDR3, the DNA is TGTGCCAGCAGTTTATTAGAAAGTGGTGAAAAACTGTTTTTT.